The sequence of this T cell receptor beta chain was determined in a study of blood T cell repertoires in COVID-19. The overall study: Nucleic acid was either cDNA or gDNA, and it came from T cells, B-cell-depleted T cells, or PBMCs.

The ends lost 2 bases at V and 6 bases at J; junction bases unmatched: 3. Germline CDR1 and CDR2: MDHEN and SYDVKM. This CDR3 comprises 13 residues. The method was immunoSEQ multiplex PCR; TCRdb's version includes in-frame clones alone and lacks a portion of them. The sample lists about 97,000 clones, 70% to 90% occurring once. This chain uses TRBV28 with TRBJ2-7; 8 bases agree with TRBD2. This clonotype originated in a man aged 45-65 years with COVID-19, enrolled during active disease. The sequencing input was peripheral blood. Here the CDR3 DNA reads TGTGCCAGCAGTTTAGCGGGGGGAGGCGAGCAGTACTTC. Residues: CASSLAGGGEQYF.